The rows below give T cell receptor beta chains drawn from one sample of a study of T-cell memory formation after mild COVID-19. TCRdb re-called the 5' RACE reads with MiXCR, one entry per CDR3 protein. Altogether more than 450,000 distinct CDR3 sequences are present, around 17% being singletons, with the ten largest covering about 12%. The sample comprised PBMCs or a T cell subset sorted from them (not recorded which). Source of these receptors: an adult woman who had mild COVID-19 (a few samples of this study predate the infection). Cell type and time point are not known. The CDR3 runs from the conserved cysteine through the conserved F or W. D genes are given only for firm matches. Not every row has a clone size; where given, it reads once, few, many or a size class.

V gene: TRBV29-1
clone size: few
D gene: .
J gene: TRBJ2-7
CDR3 DNA: TGCAGCGTGTCTTCAGGGAAATTAACCTACGAGCAGTACTTC
CDR3 protein: CSVSSGKLTYEQYF

V gene: TRBV5-1
clone size: .
D gene: .
J gene: TRBJ1-1
CDR3 DNA: TGCGCCAGCAGCTTGGGACAGGAAAAAGCTTTCTTT
CDR3 protein: CASSLGQEKAFF

V gene: TRBV20-1
clone size: few
D gene: .
J gene: TRBJ2-5
CDR3 DNA: TGCAGTGCTAGGATCTTGGGGGACCAAGAGACCCAGTACTTC
CDR3 protein: CSARILGDQETQYF

V gene: TRBV27
clone size: few
D gene: .
J gene: TRBJ1-5
CDR3 DNA: TGTGCCAGCAGTCCTCTCGTGGTGGGGAATCAGCCCCAGCATTTT
CDR3 protein: CASSPLVVGNQPQHF

V gene: TRBV5-1
clone size: .
D gene: TRBD1
J gene: TRBJ1-3
CDR3 DNA: TGCGCCAGCAGCTCCGGAGGGACAGGGGCTGGAAACACCATATATTTT
CDR3 protein: CASSSGGTGAGNTIYF

V gene: TRBV5-4
clone size: .
D gene: TRBD2
J gene: TRBJ2-1
CDR3 DNA: TGTGCCAGCAGCGACTACGCGGGAGGGCGGTTAGATGAGCAGTTCTTC
CDR3 protein: CASSDYAGGRLDEQFF

V gene: TRBV29-1
clone size: .
D gene: .
J gene: TRBJ1-2
CDR3 DNA: TGCAGCGTTGAACCAGGGTTCGGTGGCTACACCTTC
CDR3 protein: CSVEPGFGGYTF

V gene: TRBV6-5
clone size: .
D gene: .
J gene: TRBJ2-1
CDR3 DNA: TGTGCCAGCAGTTACTCGTTCAGGTACAATGAGCAGTTCTTC
CDR3 protein: CASSYSFRYNEQFF

V gene: TRBV9
clone size: .
D gene: TRBD1
J gene: TRBJ2-7
CDR3 DNA: TGTGCCAGCAGCGCCGGGACAGGGGAGTACGAGCAGTACTTC
CDR3 protein: CASSAGTGEYEQYF

V gene: TRBV24-1
clone size: .
D gene: .
J gene: TRBJ2-7
CDR3 DNA: TGTGCCACCAGTGACGGGCATACCTACGAGCAGTACTTC
CDR3 protein: CATSDGHTYEQYF

V gene: TRBV7-9
clone size: .
D gene: .
J gene: TRBJ2-4
CDR3 DNA: TGTGCCAGCAGCTTAGCCCCCCTGGCAGGGCCGGAATACGGGAACATTCAGTACTTC
CDR3 protein: CASSLAPLAGPEYGNIQYF

V gene: TRBV5-1
clone size: .
D gene: .
J gene: TRBJ2-7
CDR3 DNA: TGCGCCAGCAGCTCACCCCCAGGAGTTGGGTCCTACGAGCAGTACTTC
CDR3 protein: CASSSPPGVGSYEQYF

V gene: TRBV5-1
clone size: few
D gene: .
J gene: TRBJ1-1
CDR3 DNA: TGCGCCAGCACCCTTCTGTGGGGTAGTTACACTGAAGCTTTCTTT
CDR3 protein: CASTLLWGSYTEAFF

V gene: TRBV6-1
clone size: many
D gene: TRBD2
J gene: TRBJ2-1
CDR3 DNA: TGTGCCAGCAGTCTACCAGAGGGACTAGTAGGGGATGAGCAGTTCTTC
CDR3 protein: CASSLPEGLVGDEQFF

V gene: TRBV15
clone size: .
D gene: .
J gene: TRBJ1-1
CDR3 DNA: TGTGCCACCAGCAGGGTGGGACCGGGGGGCGCTGAAGCTTTCTTT
CDR3 protein: CATSRVGPGGAEAFF

V gene: TRBV15
clone size: few
D gene: .
J gene: TRBJ1-1
CDR3 DNA: TGTGCCACCAGCAGCGGACAGACTAACACTGAAGCTTTCTTT
CDR3 protein: CATSSGQTNTEAFF

V gene: TRBV4-2
clone size: .
D gene: .
J gene: TRBJ2-3
CDR3 DNA: TGTGCCAGCAGCGGGCGGGTCCCGCGTTCCTCCACAGATACGCAGTATTTT
CDR3 protein: CASSGRVPRSSTDTQYF

V gene: TRBV7-2
clone size: few
D gene: TRBD2
J gene: TRBJ2-2
CDR3 DNA: TGTGCCAGCAGCTTAGGGTATCTAGCGGGAGGGGCGGACACCGGGGAGCTGTTTTTT
CDR3 protein: CASSLGYLAGGADTGELFF

V gene: TRBV3-1
clone size: .
D gene: .
J gene: TRBJ2-7
CDR3 DNA: TGTGCCAGCAGCCAAGGGAGGACCTACGAGCAGTACTTC
CDR3 protein: CASSQGRTYEQYF

V gene: TRBV24-1
clone size: .
D gene: TRBD1
J gene: TRBJ2-1
CDR3 DNA: TGTGCCACCCGGACAGGGAACAACAATGAGCAGTTCTTC
CDR3 protein: CATRTGNNNEQFF

V gene: TRBV5-6
clone size: few
D gene: .
J gene: TRBJ2-3
CDR3 DNA: TGTGCCAGCAGCTTTAATTTGAGACTCACCACAGATACGCAGTATTTT
CDR3 protein: CASSFNLRLTTDTQYF

V gene: TRBV12-3/TRBV12-4
clone size: few
D gene: .
J gene: TRBJ1-6
CDR3 DNA: TGTGCCAGCAGCCTCGGACAGAGACTCCACTTT
CDR3 protein: CASSLGQRLHF